This T cell receptor beta chain was captured in a study of T cells in Graves' hyperthyroidism and ophthalmopathy. The overall study: Peripheral blood was acquired at first diagnosis, ahead of any therapy whatsoever.

V was pared by 4 bases and J by 2 bases, with 14 bases between. This CDR3 region has 15 residues. Germline CDR1 reads MNHNS; CDR2 reads SASEGT. The TCR beta CDR3 regions underwent amplification using RNA transcripts as the source. HTBI primers drove first-round RT-PCR of the TCR CDR3. TCRdb reprocessed the multiplex PCR reads with MiXCR, giving one entry per CDR3 protein. Of roughly 740,000 distinct CDR3 sequences listed, about a sixth were seen once; the top ten hold under 10%. Study-wide points: Separation of ophthalmopathy from stable hyperthyroidism was achieved by a 13 V-J model. Clonotypes that were expanded in thyroid above 0.001 mostly appeared in blood too.

This clonotype was seen ten or more times. The target antigen is unknown. This clonotype was obtained from a man between 18 and 35 years old with Graves' hyperthyroidism. The chain combines TRBV6-1 with TRBJ2-5, with D possibly TRBD1 on 7 matching bases. Sequences were obtained from blood. CDR3 nucleotides: TGTGCCAGCAGTGTATATGCGGGACAGCAAGAGACCCAGTACTTC. The encoded protein is CASSVYAGQQETQYF.